Listed below are T cell receptor beta chains from one sample, sequenced in a study of PD-1 blockade in mismatch repair-deficient tumors. Sequenced by immunoSEQ multiplex PCR; TCRdb stores in-frame clones only, minus some. The table has 20,000 to 25,000 clones, roughly 81% seen once. This sample comprised peripheral blood, obtained 2 weeks after starting pembrolizumab. These receptors were collected from an adult with mismatch repair-deficient cancer. Each CDR3 is given with its conserved first and last residue. A D gene is named only where the DNA matches it firmly. Clone size, where shown, is once, few, many, or a class for clones that have expanded.

.	TRBV10-3	13	TRBJ1-3	.	TGTGCCATCATGGTCGCCTCTGGAAACACCATATATTTT	CAIMVASGNTIYF
.	TRBV27	16	TRBJ2-2	TRBD2	TGTGCCAGCAGTCCTAGACTAGCGGTGAACACCGGGGAGCTGTTTTTT	CASSPRLAVNTGELFF
.	TRBV7-2	14	TRBJ2-1	.	TGTGCCAGCAGCCGATCGGACAGCTACAATGAGCAGTTCTTC	CASSRSDSYNEQFF
.	TRBV6-1	12	TRBJ1-5	.	TGTGCCAGCAGTGAGCACGATCAGCCCCAGCATTTT	CASSEHDQPQHF
.	TRBV4-1	12	TRBJ2-1	.	TGCGCCAGCAGCAGGGGACGAAATGAGCAGTTCTTC	CASSRGRNEQFF
.	TRBV7-2	13	TRBJ2-7	.	TGTGCCAGCAGTCGCACAGGGCCCTACGAGCAGTACTTC	CASSRTGPYEQYF
.	TRBV7-9	15	TRBJ2-3	.	TGTGCCAGCAGCCCCCGCGGGGGCCGGGCAGATACGCAGTATTTT	CASSPRGGRADTQYF
.	TRBV9	14	TRBJ2-3	.	TGTGCCAGCAGCCACGACAGGCCCGGGGATACGCAGTATTTT	CASSHDRPGDTQYF
.	TRBV18	12	TRBJ2-2	TRBD1	TGTGCCAGCTCACCACAGGGGGCGGAGCTGTTTTTT	CASSPQGAELFF
once	TRBV10-2	13	TRBJ2-5	.	TGCGCCAGCTCCCAACTAGTTAGGGAGACCCAGTACTTC	CASSQLVRETQYF
.	TRBV7-9	18	TRBJ2-2	.	TGTGCCAGCAGCTTAGTCCCAGTTTATAACCCGAACACCGGGGAGCTGTTTTTT	CASSLVPVYNPNTGELFF
.	TRBV5-1	13	TRBJ1-2	.	TGCGCCAGCAGCAGTGACAGCTACTATGGCTACACCTTC	CASSSDSYYGYTF
.	TRBV7-9	13	TRBJ2-2	.	TGTGCCAGCAGCTTAGCGGGTACCGGGGAGCTGTTTTTT	CASSLAGTGELFF
few	TRBV29-1	12	TRBJ2-5	.	TGCAGCGTTGCCCTAAAGGGAGAGACCCAGTACTTC	CSVALKGETQYF
.	TRBV7-9	15	TRBJ2-1	.	TGTGCCAGCAGCTTAGGGAGGGGGCGCATGGATGAGCAGTTCTTC	CASSLGRGRMDEQFF
.	TRBV6-6	15	TRBJ2-1	TRBD1	TGTGCCAGCAGTACCTTGGGACAGGGGGCCCCTGAGCAGTTCTTC	CASSTLGQGAPEQFF
.	TRBV16	13	TRBJ1-5	.	TGTGCCAGCAGCCAATCGGGGGCTCAGCCCCAGCATTTT	CASSQSGAQPQHF
.	TRBV4-1	12	TRBJ2-7	.	TGCGCCAGCAGCCAAGTTAAGGGGGAGCAGTACTTC	CASSQVKGEQYF
.	TRBV7-2	14	TRBJ1-1	.	TGTGCCAGCAGCCCCGATTGGGAGAGCACTGAAGCTTTCTTT	CASSPDWESTEAFF
.	TRBV7-2	14	TRBJ1-2	.	TGTGCCAGCAGCTTCAATCGTAGGATCTATGGCTACACCTTC	CASSFNRRIYGYTF
once	TRBV18	14	TRBJ2-5	.	TGTGCCAGCTCACGTCAGGGATTGAGGGAGACCCAGTACTTC	CASSRQGLRETQYF
.	TRBV4-3	17	TRBJ2-2	TRBD2	TGCGCCAGCAGCCAAGCAATAGCGGGAGTTTCCACCGGGGAGCTGTTTTTT	CASSQAIAGVSTGELFF
once	TRBV27	12	TRBJ2-1	.	TGTGCCAGCAGTCTTACAGGGTTGGAGCAGTTCTTC	CASSLTGLEQFF
.	TRBV5-1	11	TRBJ2-5	.	TGCGCCAGCAGCTCGCAAGAGACCCAGTACTTC	CASSSQETQYF
few	TRBV2	13	TRBJ2-7	.	TGTGCCAGCTGCCCCCGGAGCTCCTACGAGCAGTACTTC	CASCPRSSYEQYF
.	TRBV4-3	13	TRBJ1-1	.	TGCGCCAGCAGCCGGTTTTTGAACACTGAAGCTTTCTTT	CASSRFLNTEAFF
.	TRBV19	17	TRBJ2-5	.	TGTGCCAGTAGTATCTCGGCAGGGGGGGGTCTAGAGGAGACCCAGTACTTC	CASSISAGGGLEETQYF
few	TRBV4-2	14	TRBJ2-7	.	TGTGCCAGCAGCCAAGGGCTCCAACTGTACGAGCAGTACTTC	CASSQGLQLYEQYF
.	TRBV7-9	13	TRBJ1-2	.	TGTGCCAGCAGCCCACCAGGGTACGATGGCTACACCTTC	CASSPPGYDGYTF
.	TRBV9	13	TRBJ1-1	.	TGTGCCAGCAGCGTAGGTAGGAACACTGAAGCTTTCTTT	CASSVGRNTEAFF